This T cell receptor beta chain was observed in a study of blood T cell repertoires in COVID-19. The overall study: Collection of acute and convalescent COVID-19 samples took place in the United States, Italy and Spain. Nucleic acid was either cDNA or gDNA, and it came from T cells, B-cell-depleted T cells, or PBMCs.

In the original workflow: Amplification with reference gene primers provided the estimates of nucleated cell counts. Data came from immunoSEQ multiplex PCR; TCRdb stores just in-frame clones and leaves some out. Clonal size and the V and J genes are those of that table, whereas D and trimming came from the DNA. The data show roughly 250,000 clones, under 95% seen once. This CDR3 has 13 amino acids. CDR1 and CDR2 (germline): KGHDR, SFDVKD. Trimming took 7 bases from V and 4 from J, leaving 10 bases between them. Donors of Cohort 3 who recovered were those that had two negative PCRs, clearance, or symptom resolution.

Sample: PBMCs or T cells enriched from blood (not recorded which). J is TRBJ1-5 and V is TRBV24-1, with D maybe TRBD1 (6 bases). This receptor was taken from a woman younger than 30 who had recovered from COVID-19. As DNA, the CDR3 is TGTGCCACCAGCCGGGACACGAATCAGCCCCAGCATTTT. It codes for CATSRDTNQPQHF.